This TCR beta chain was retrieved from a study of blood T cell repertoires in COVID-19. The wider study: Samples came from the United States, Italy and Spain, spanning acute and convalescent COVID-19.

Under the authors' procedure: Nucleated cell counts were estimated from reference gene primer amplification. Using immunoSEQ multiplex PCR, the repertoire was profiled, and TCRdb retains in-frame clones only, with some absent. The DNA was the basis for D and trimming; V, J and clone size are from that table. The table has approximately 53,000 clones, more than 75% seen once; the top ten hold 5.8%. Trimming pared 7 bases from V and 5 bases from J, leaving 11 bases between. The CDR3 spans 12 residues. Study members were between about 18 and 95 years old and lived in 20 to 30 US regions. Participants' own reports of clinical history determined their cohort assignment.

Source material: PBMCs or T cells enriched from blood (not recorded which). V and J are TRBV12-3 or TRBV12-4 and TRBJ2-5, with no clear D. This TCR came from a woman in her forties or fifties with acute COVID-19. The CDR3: CASTRSRETQYF. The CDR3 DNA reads TGTGCCAGCACCCGGTCCAGGGAGACCCAGTACTTC.